The 10 T cell receptor beta chains given below trace back to one sample, sequenced in a study of control samples from healthy donors and cancer patients. This table comes from immunoSEQ multiplex PCR, and its TCRdb copy is limited to in-frame clones, with some not included. In the table there are 90,000 to 110,000 clones, about nine tenths of which are singletons. Specimen: blood. The receptors originated from a human donor in good health. The donor label of this sample is uncertain.

V is TRBV12-3 or TRBV12-4 and J is TRBJ1-4; D is unclear. Between the trimmed V and J ends, which lost 3 bases and 12 bases, there was a span of 11 bases. CDR3 length: 12 amino acids. The CDR3 protein is CASSFVGSQLFF. The CDR3 nucleotides are TGTGCCAGCAGTTTTGTGGGCAGTCAACTGTTTTTT.

The gene calls are TRBV5-1 and TRBJ2-3; tentative D call: TRBD2 (6 bases). V was clipped by 6 bases and J by 7 bases, with 15 bases between them. Per the germline V gene, CDR1 is SGHRS and CDR2 is YFSETQ. This CDR3 comprises 13 residues. The CDR3 DNA sequence: TGCGCCAGCACTTCCGGGGGTTCGAATACGCAGTATTTT. It yields the protein CASTSGGSNTQYF.

The gene calls are TRBV28 and TRBJ1-5; D remains ambiguous. V was trimmed by 6 bases and J by 0 bases, leaving 3 bases between them. Per the germline V gene, CDR1 is MDHEN and CDR2 is SYDVKM. The CDR3 extends over 12 amino acids. CDR3 nucleotide sequence: TGTGCCAGCAGAGTTAGCAATCAGCCCCAGCATTTT. This codes for CASRVSNQPQHF.

The chain recombines TRBV3-1 (or the pseudogene TRBV3-2) with TRBJ1-4; 9 bases fit TRBD1. The length of the CDR3 is 16 residues. V was clipped by 3 bases and J by 8 bases; unmatched bases: 10. Germline V gives CDR1 LGHDT, CDR2 YNNKEL (reference sequence). CDR3 sequence (DNA): TGTGCCAGCAGCCAGGAACGAGGGACAGGGAACGAAAAACTGTTTTTT. Residues: CASSQERGTGNEKLFF.

The chain is built from TRBV4-1 and TRBJ1-1, with D possibly TRBD1 on 5 matching bases. In germline, CDR1 is MGHRA, CDR2 YSYEKL. Trimming removed 0 bases from V and 0 bases from J, with 11 bases in between. There are 16 residues in the CDR3. CDR3 sequence: CASSQESRQLNTEAFF. CDR3 nucleotide sequence: TGCGCCAGCAGCCAAGAGTCGCGACAGTTGAACACTGAAGCTTTCTTT.

This clone was picked up a small number of times. The chain recombines TRBV18 with TRBJ2-5, with 8 nucleotides matching TRBD1. J was trimmed by 5 bases and V by 3 bases; bases with no gene match: 5. Germline CDR1 and CDR2: KGHSH and LQKENI. The CDR3 contains 14 residues. CDR3 sequence reads: CASSPTGGVETQYF. Written as DNA, the CDR3 is TGTGCCAGCTCACCCACAGGGGGAGTGGAGACCCAGTACTTC.

The chain recombines TRBV5-1 with TRBJ2-5; TRBD1 agrees at 9 bases. This CDR3 has 14 amino acids. The V gene's germline CDR1 is SGHRS and CDR2 YFSETQ. V was clipped by 4 bases and J by 5 bases; unmatched bases: 6. DNA of the CDR3: TGCGCCAGCAGCCTACAGGGGGCGCGGGAGACCCAGTACTTC. The encoded protein is CASSLQGARETQYF.

The sample holds a few counts of this clone. The V call is TRBV7-9, the J call TRBJ1-1; TRBD1 matches 7 bases. The CDR3 runs to 15 residues. V lost 5 bases and J lost 4; bases outside the gene matches: 10. Germline V lookup: CDR1 SEHNR, CDR2 FQNEAQ (reference sequence). This CDR3 reads CASSPRTGGTTEAFF. The DNA for the CDR3 is TGTGCCAGCAGCCCCCGGACAGGAGGGACCACTGAAGCTTTCTTT.

V usage is TRBV7-6 and J usage is TRBJ2-3; possibly TRBD2 for D (7 bases). Trimming pared 5 bases from V and 2 bases from J, leaving 14 bases between. The CDR3 length is 15 residues. Germline CDR1 and CDR2: SGHVS and FNYEAQ. The DNA for the CDR3 is TGTGCCAGCAGCCTTGGGGGGGGCCCCACAGATACGCAGTATTTT. This codes for CASSLGGGPTDTQYF. The full variable domain, in which reference TRBV7-6 and TRBJ2-3 provide the parts outside the CDR3, is GAGVSQSPRYKVTKRGQDVALRCDPISGHVSLYWYRQALGQGPEFLTYFNYEAQQDKSGLPNDRFSAERPEGSISTLTIQRTEQRDSAMYRCASSLGGGPTDTQYFGPGTRLTVL.

The chain recombines TRBV6-5 with TRBJ1-4; D is unclear. This CDR3 contains 14 residues. Germline values: CDR1 MNHEY, CDR2 SVGAGI. Trimming removed 7 bases at V and 7 bases at J, with 16 bases between. In nucleotides, the CDR3 is TGTGCCAGCACTCGAGGTAATACGGGTGAAAAACTGTTTTTT. Residues: CASTRGNTGEKLFF.